This T cell receptor beta chain was identified in a study of shared clonotypes between healthy human individuals. Study information: Each donor's CD8 memory used one plate, CD8 naive two, each CD4 subset three. Study-wide results and limits: It was the few donors that limited the genetic and exposure-history diversity represented. Generally, naive subsets came out with larger estimated richness than memory subsets.

The material for each subset, its genomic DNA, was split evenly across several immunoSEQ plates. The data were produced by immunoSEQ multiplex PCR, yet TCRdb's version contains in-frame clones alone and is incomplete. Here the sample spans some 900,000 clones, around three quarters being singletons. Trimming stripped 3 bases from V and 3 bases from J, with 4 bases between. This CDR3 is 11 amino acids long. Germline-derived CDR1 and CDR2 are DFQATT and SNEGSKA (reference sequence). For this clone: Its antigen is as yet unknown.

The receptor was derived from a young man in good health. This chain uses TRBV20-1 with TRBJ2-3; D is undetermined. The sequenced material came from memory CD4+ T cells sorted from blood. Subset indicated: CD45RA-negative fraction. CDR3 sequence (DNA): TGCAGTGCTAGTCAGACAGATACGCAGTATTTT. It specifies CSASQTDTQYF.